Shown below are 25 T cell receptor beta chains from a single sample sequenced in a study of T cells in Graves' hyperthyroidism and ophthalmopathy. Researchers took RNA transcripts and amplified the TCR beta CDR3 regions from them. Carried out on the TCR CDR3, a first-round RT-PCR used the HTBI primer set. TCRdb passed the multiplex PCR reads through MiXCR, listing each CDR3 protein once. The data contain more than 500,000 distinct CDR3 sequences, roughly 14% of them singletons. The sample consisted of blood. The receptors shown here come from a woman in her thirties or forties with Graves' ophthalmopathy.

This clonotype has ten or more counts. The V call is TRBV7-2, the J call TRBJ2-2, with TRBD2 identical over 7 bases. Per germline, CDR1 SGHTA and CDR2 FQGNSA. Germline trimming cut 5 bases from V and 4 bases from J; bases unmatched to any gene: 4. The CDR3 runs to 14 residues. Written as DNA, the CDR3 is TGTGCCAGCAGCACTAGCGCTACCACCGGGGAGCTGTTTTTT. It codes for CASSTSATTGELFF.

This clonotype was seen at least ten times. The chain carries TRBV28 and TRBJ2-6, with 11 bases that match TRBD1. The CDR3 spans 21 residues. Germline trimming cut 3 bases from V and 2 bases from J; bases unmatched to any gene: 15. Germline V lookup: CDR1 MDHEN, CDR2 SYDVKM. This chain's CDR3 is CASSFPKNPDRGHAGANVLTF. The CDR3, as DNA: TGTGCCAGCAGTTTCCCCAAAAATCCGGACAGGGGGCACGCTGGGGCCAACGTCCTGACTTTC.

Many counts were recorded for this clonotype. This sequence joins TRBV12-3 or TRBV12-4 and TRBJ2-7; 12 nucleotides align to TRBD2. This CDR3 comprises 14 residues. Trimming cost V 6 bases and J 3 bases; bases outside gene matches: 3. CDR3 in amino acids: CASRRTSGNYEQYF. CDR3 DNA: TGTGCCAGCAGGAGGACTAGCGGGAACTACGAGCAGTACTTC.

About this clonotype: This could be a read error, since a much larger clone is one nucleotide away. CDR3 coding DNA: TGTGCCGGCAGCTTAGACGGGGGAAGCTCTATCTACGAGCAGTACTTC. Its translation: CAGSLDGGSSIYEQYF. The chain joins TRBV11-2 to TRBJ2-7; tentative D call: TRBD2 (6 bases). The CDR3 loop spans 16 amino acids. Looked up from germline, CDR1 is SGHAT and CDR2 is FQNNGV.

This clonotype was seen repeatedly, ten times or more. The chain has TRBV29-1 and TRBJ2-7; D might be TRBD2 (6 bases). In germline, CDR1 is SQVTM, CDR2 ANQGSEA. The V and J ends lost 3 bases and 1 base respectively, with 10 bases between them. This CDR3 has 13 amino acids. This chain's CDR3 is CSVDEGGSYEQYF. As DNA, the CDR3 is TGCAGCGTTGATGAGGGAGGATCCTACGAGCAGTACTTC.

This clonotype was seen many times. V is TRBV6-2 or TRBV6-3 and J is TRBJ1-2, with 10 bases lining up with TRBD1. V lost 6 bases and J lost 0; bases outside the gene matches: 4. This CDR3 has 15 amino acids. The germline CDR1 and CDR2 sequences are MNHEY and SVGEGT. The CDR3 sequence is CASRPGQGANYGYTF. CDR3 nucleotide sequence: TGTGCCAGCAGACCCGGACAGGGGGCTAACTATGGCTACACCTTC.

This clonotype was counted many times. The CDR3 protein is CASSLGDLGYEQYF. The CDR3 nucleotides read TGCGCCAGCAGCTTGGGGGACTTGGGCTACGAGCAGTACTTC. The chain uses TRBV5-1 and TRBJ2-7; TRBD2 might be the D (6 bases). This CDR3 is 14 amino acids long. CDR1 and CDR2 (germline): SGHRS, YFSETQ. The V end was cut by 0 bases, the J end by 3 bases, with 10 bases between.

The V and J genes are TRBV10-3 and TRBJ1-1; 9 nucleotides line up with TRBD1. V gave up 5 bases and J gave up 6 bases; unmatched junction bases: 4. This CDR3 comprises 13 residues. CDR1 and CDR2 from the germline V gene are ENHRY and SYGVKD. Here the CDR3 reads CAISSGTGSEAFF. DNA of the CDR3: TGTGCCATCAGTTCCGGGACAGGGTCTGAAGCTTTCTTT.

This clonotype showed up many times. CDR3 residues: CSAGPGGPKNIQYF. The CDR3 region has the DNA TGCAGTGCTGGTCCCGGGGGGCCCAAAAACATTCAGTACTTC. The rearrangement uses TRBV20-1 and TRBJ2-4; TRBD2 might be the D (7 bases). Germline V gene data show CDR1 as DFQATT and CDR2 as SNEGSKA (reference sequence). The CDR3 length is 14 residues. V was trimmed by 5 bases and J by 2 bases, leaving 13 bases between them.

This clonotype was seen at least ten times. The CDR3 DNA reads TGTGCCAGCAGTTTTAGACACACTGAAGCTTTCTTT. It codes for CASSFRHTEAFF. V gene TRBV28 combines with J gene TRBJ1-1; D call uncertain. The germline V and J ends were trimmed by 3 bases and 3 bases, with 5 bases remaining between them. CDR1 MDHEN and CDR2 SYDVKM come from the germline V gene. The CDR3 runs 12 residues.

This clonotype was detected many times. Written as DNA, the CDR3 is TGTGCCAGTACCCCGGGGACTAGCGGTTTAGAGACCCAGTACTTC. It codes for CASTPGTSGLETQYF. The genes are TRBV19 and TRBJ2-5; 11 bases agree with TRBD2. This CDR3 comprises 15 residues. Per the germline V gene, CDR1 is LNHDA and CDR2 is SQIVND (reference sequence). The V gene end was trimmed by 7 bases and the J gene end by 4 bases; junction bases not matched to a gene: 8.

This clonotype was observed many times. The V and J genes are TRBV2 and TRBJ2-5; TRBD2 is a possible D gene (6 bases). There are 10 residues in the CDR3. V lost 6 bases and J 7 bases, leaving 6 bases between the germline ends. The V gene's germline CDR1 is SNHLY and CDR2 FYNNEI. The CDR3 loop is CASRRGTQYF. Written as DNA, the CDR3 is TGTGCCAGCAGGCGGGGGACCCAGTACTTC.

This clonotype was detected ten times or more. The genes are TRBV6-5 and TRBJ1-6, with 9 bases identical to TRBD1. The CDR3 totals 18 residues. V trimming: 2 bases; J trimming: 5 bases; junction bases outside the gene matches: 10. The germline gives CDR1 MNHEY, CDR2 SVGAGI. The CDR3 here is CASSYGTGFRSDNSPLHF. DNA for the CDR3: TGTGCCAGCAGTTACGGGACAGGGTTCAGGAGTGATAATTCACCCCTCCACTTT.

This clonotype was observed many times. This chain connects TRBV9 to TRBJ2-2; possibly TRBD2 for D (5 bases). Deletions cut 1 base from V and 2 bases from J, with 6 bases between. Germline assignment: CDR1 SGDLS and CDR2 YYNGEE. The CDR3 covers 14 residues. The CDR3 DNA is TGTGCCAGCAGCGTAAGCGGAAACACCGGGGAGCTGTTTTTT. Its protein product is CASSVSGNTGELFF.

The J gene is TRBJ1-1, the V gene TRBV4-3; D may be TRBD1 (6 bases). V gave up 0 bases and J gave up 2 bases, with 10 bases separating them. Germline-derived CDR1 and CDR2 are LGHNA and YSLEER. This CDR3 has 15 residues. CDR3 coding DNA: TGCGCCAGCAGCCAAGAGGGGGGGCTAAACACTGAAGCTTTCTTT. It yields the protein CASSQEGGLNTEAFF.

This clonotype has ten or more counts. The gene calls are TRBV6-2 or TRBV6-3 and TRBJ2-7; TRBD1 might be the D (6 bases). CDR3 length: 12 amino acids. V was trimmed by 4 bases and J by 8 bases, leaving 12 bases between them. Germline V gene sequence: CDR1 MNHEY, CDR2 SVGEGT. CDR3 coding DNA: TGTGCCAGCAGTTTCCGGGACAACAAGCAGTACTTC. Its protein product is CASSFRDNKQYF.

There are many counts of this clonotype. This chain joins TRBV28 and TRBJ2-7, with D possibly matching TRBD2 (6 bases). V lost 2 bases, J lost 4 bases, and 9 bases lay in between. CDR1 MDHEN and CDR2 SYDVKM come from the germline V gene. The CDR3 is made up of 13 amino acids. The CDR3 DNA follows: TGTGCCAGCAGTTTAGGCGGGAAGTACGAGCAGTACTTC. This encodes CASSLGGKYEQYF. The complete variable domain, with remaining parts taken from reference TRBV28 and TRBJ2-7, reads DVKVTQSSRYLVKRTGEKVFLECVQDMDHENMFWYRQDPGLGLRLIYFSYDVKMKEKGDIPEGYSVSREKKERFSLILESASTNQTSMYLCASSLGGKYEQYFGPGTRLTVT.

V usage is TRBV29-1 and J usage is TRBJ1-1; D uncertain. Germline CDR1 is SQVTM and CDR2 is ANQGSEA. This CDR3 contains 13 residues. V lost 6 bases, J lost 0 bases, and 11 bases lay in between. The CDR3 sequence is CSVQALMNTEAFF. The DNA of the CDR3 is TGCAGCGTCCAGGCTCTGATGAACACTGAAGCTTTCTTT.

The chain is built from TRBV29-1 and TRBJ2-5, with 7 nucleotides matching TRBD1. The V segment lost 2 bases and the J segment 2 bases; nucleotides outside the gene matches: 5. Germline V gene sequence: CDR1 SQVTM, CDR2 ANQGSEA. This CDR3 region has 14 residues. CDR3 in amino acids: CSVEPGGAQETQYF. The CDR3 bases are TGCAGCGTTGAACCAGGGGGAGCGCAAGAGACCCAGTACTTC.

In this sample, this clonotype turned up many times. This rearrangement joins TRBV29-1 to TRBJ1-1, with D unclear. From germline, CDR1 is SQVTM and CDR2 ANQGSEA. CDR3 size: 14 residues. The V and J ends lost 0 bases and 1 base respectively, with 9 bases between them. This CDR3 is CSVEDQIENTEAFF. DNA for the CDR3: TGCAGCGTTGAAGACCAGATTGAGAACACTGAAGCTTTCTTT.

This clonotype was seen at least ten times. The chain has TRBV2 and TRBJ2-2; a possible D gene is TRBD1 (7 bases). Per germline, CDR1 SNHLY and CDR2 FYNNEI. V was trimmed by 5 bases and J by 0 bases, leaving 13 bases between them. The length of the CDR3 is 16 residues. CDR3 DNA sequence: TGTGCCAGCAGTCAGGAGGGGGCCGCGAACACCGGGGAGCTGTTTTTT. Protein sequence: CASSQEGAANTGELFF.

The chain combines TRBV7-8 with TRBJ2-5; D gene uncertain. The CDR3 loop spans 13 amino acids. Trimming cost V 5 bases and J 5 bases, with 12 bases left between them. Germline V lookup: CDR1 SGHVS, CDR2 FQNEAQ. This chain's CDR3 is CASSRGERETQYF. In DNA, the CDR3 is TGTGCCAGCAGCCGTGGAGAGAGGGAGACCCAGTACTTC.

This clonotype was found many times. This CDR3 is CASGLGVGQPQHF. DNA for the CDR3: TGTGCTAGTGGCCTGGGGGTGGGGCAGCCCCAGCATTTT. The J gene is TRBJ1-5, the V gene TRBV12-5, with a possible D match to TRBD1 (5 bases). CDR3 size: 13 residues. Per germline, CDR1 LGHNT and CDR2 FRNRAP. Trimming took 6 bases from V and 7 from J, leaving 13 bases between them.

This clonotype was observed at least ten times. This CDR3 reads CASHPGQGVMNEQFF. CDR3 nucleotides: TGTGCCAGCCACCCGGGACAGGGGGTTATGAATGAGCAGTTCTTC. The chain is built from TRBV6-5 and TRBJ2-1, with 11 nucleotides matching TRBD1. Losses at the gene ends were 8 bases for V and 7 bases for J; bases not matched to a gene: 10. Germline V gene lookup returns CDR1 MNHEY and CDR2 SVGAGI. This CDR3 has 15 amino acids.

This clonotype has only a few counts. A much larger clone sits a single nucleotide away, making a read error possible. The CDR3 sequence is CASSYSGGTDTQYF. The CDR3 DNA follows: TGTGCCAGCAGTTACTCAGGGGGCACAGATACGCAGTATTTT. The gene calls are TRBV6-2 or TRBV6-3 and TRBJ2-3, with TRBD1 as a possible D gene (5 bases). The V and J ends lost 0 bases and 1 base respectively, with 5 bases between them. The CDR3 is 14 amino acids. CDR1 and CDR2 from the germline V gene are MNHEY and SVGEGT.